These 8 T cell receptor beta chains came from one sample sequenced in a study of post-analysis software for immune sequencing data. Notes on the study in general: Roughly 5 TRBV segments occurring more often in patients than controls included TRBV5-6, TRBV5-1 and TRBV20-1.

Researchers reported that TCR beta cDNA libraries carried unique molecular identifiers. Each CDR3 protein gets one entry after TCRdb re-called the PCR reads with MiXCR. The sample shows hundreds of thousands of distinct CDR3 sequences, roughly 27% of them seen only once. Which antigens these TCRs recognize remains unknown. Input material: blood. These receptor sequences come from a girl between 5 and 17 years old with multiple sclerosis.

This sequence joins TRBV6-2 or TRBV6-3 and TRBJ2-3; no reliable D call. Germline values: CDR1 MNHEY, CDR2 SVGEGT. V was clipped by 5 bases and J by 1 base, with 13 bases between them. The CDR3 has 15 residues. The CDR3 DNA reads as TGTGCCAGCAGTCCATTTGGGTTCGGCACAGATACGCAGTATTTT. Its protein is CASSPFGFGTDTQYF.

This clonotype was seen more than once but under ten times. The chain is built from TRBV6-1 and TRBJ2-1, with 13 bases fitting TRBD2. The CDR3 loop spans 18 amino acids. Unmatched junction bases numbered 9, after V lost 7 bases and J lost 0 bases. Germline values: CDR1 MNHNS, CDR2 SASEGT. This CDR3 reads CASKKLAGGSSSYNEQFF. The CDR3 nucleotides read TGTGCCAGCAAGAAACTAGCGGGAGGGTCAAGCTCCTACAATGAGCAGTTCTTC.

The V and J genes are TRBV7-2 and TRBJ2-1; TRBD2 aligns across 9 bases. The CDR3 covers 18 residues. Germline loops: CDR1 SGHTA, CDR2 FQGNSA. The V and J ends lost 1 base and 0 bases, in that order; junction bases with no gene match: 7. In DNA form, the CDR3 reads TGTGCCAGCAGCTTAGGACTAGCGGTAACTAGCTCCTACAATGAGCAGTTCTTC. It is translated as CASSLGLAVTSSYNEQFF.

The gene calls are TRBV20-1 and TRBJ2-3; TRBD1 or TRBD2 may be the D gene (5 bases each). The CDR3 is 13 amino acids. V was shortened by 5 bases and J by 11 bases, with 20 bases between the two germline ends. Germline CDR1 is DFQATT and CDR2 is SNEGSKA (reference sequence). The DNA of the CDR3 is TGCAGTGCTCCCGTCCGGGGACCACAAGTGCAGTATTTT. It yields the protein CSAPVRGPQVQYF.

This clonotype came up once. This sequence joins TRBV27 and TRBJ1-1; D possibly corresponds to TRBD1 (5 bases). Germline V gene lookup returns CDR1 MNHEY and CDR2 SMNVEV (reference sequence). V lost 8 bases and J 7 bases, leaving 11 bases between the germline ends. The CDR3 extends over 11 amino acids. The CDR3 DNA follows: TGTGCCAGCGAAAGCAGGGATGAAGCTTTCTTT. Protein sequence: CASESRDEAFF.

The sample holds a few counts of this clonotype. The rearrangement joins TRBV18 to TRBJ2-1; D is ambiguous. V dropped 0 bases and J dropped 0 bases, with 9 bases sitting between them. Germline V gene data show CDR1 as KGHSH and CDR2 as LQKENI. The CDR3 is made up of 16 amino acids. The CDR3 coding sequence is TGTGCCAGCTCACCACCGCGCCCAGGCTCCTACAATGAGCAGTTCTTC. It is translated as CASSPPRPGSYNEQFF.

The rearrangement joins TRBV28 to TRBJ2-1; 11 bases are shared with TRBD2. J gave up 3 bases and V 4 bases, and 5 bases lay outside the gene matches. From germline, CDR1 is MDHEN and CDR2 SYDVKM. This CDR3 region has 16 residues. The CDR3 protein is CASSSGTSGRYNEQFF. For the CDR3, the DNA is TGTGCCAGCAGTTCGGGGACTAGCGGCCGCTACAATGAGCAGTTCTTC.

The rearrangement uses TRBV28 and TRBJ2-7; TRBD2 matches 11 bases. The germline V gene encodes CDR1 MDHEN and CDR2 SYDVKM. The J segment lost 3 bases and the V segment lost 5 bases, leaving 6 bases of the junction unmatched. This CDR3 spans 15 amino acids. CDR3 DNA: TGTGCCAGCAGTCCCGGGGGGACTAGCGGCTACGAGCAGTACTTC. Protein: CASSPGGTSGYEQYF.